The clone carrying this TCR beta chain was counted between two and nine times. Its antigen is currently unknown. This sample is part of a study of high-grade serous ovarian cancer treatment subgroups. The tumor samples were collected prior to definitive surgery or chemotherapy. Study results and limitations: TCR relatedness rose with neoantigen level and trended with mutation load. Repertoire analysis covered CDR3 alone, not CDR1 or CDR2. These tumor repertoires lack spatial information from bulk sequencing.

The CDR3 is 14 amino acids. V shed 6 bases, J shed 2 bases, and the junction held 6 bases outside the gene matches. Germline V gene sequence: CDR1 SNHLY, CDR2 FYNNEI. This table comes from immunoSEQ multiplex PCR, and its TCRdb copy is limited to in-frame clones, with some not included. The table includes around 9,500 clones, 70% to 90% detected once. The origin of this receptor is a human donor with high-grade serous ovarian cancer. The chain joins TRBV2 to TRBJ1-1; 7 positions match TRBD1. Sequenced material: tumor tissue. This CDR3 is CASRSGTVNTEAFF. CDR3 in DNA: TGTGCCAGCAGGTCCGGGACAGTAAACACTGAAGCTTTCTTT. The whole variable domain, remainder taken from reference TRBV2 and TRBJ1-1, is EPEVTQTPSHQVTQMGQEVILRCVPISNHLYFYWYRQILGQKVEFLVSFYNNEISEKSEIFDDQFSVERPDGSNFTLKIRSTKLEDSAMYFCASRSGTVNTEAFFGQGTRLTVV.